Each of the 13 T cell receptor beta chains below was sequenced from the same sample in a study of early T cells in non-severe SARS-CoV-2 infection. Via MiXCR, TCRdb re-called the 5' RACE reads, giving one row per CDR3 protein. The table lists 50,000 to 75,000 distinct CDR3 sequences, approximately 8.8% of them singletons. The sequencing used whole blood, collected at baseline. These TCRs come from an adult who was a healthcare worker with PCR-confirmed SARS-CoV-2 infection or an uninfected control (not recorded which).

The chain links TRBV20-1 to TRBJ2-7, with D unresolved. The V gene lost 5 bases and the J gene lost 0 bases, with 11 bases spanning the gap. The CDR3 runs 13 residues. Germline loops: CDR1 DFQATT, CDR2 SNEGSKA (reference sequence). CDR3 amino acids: CSARWRSSYEQYF. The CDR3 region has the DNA TGCAGTGCTCGTTGGCGGTCCTCCTACGAGCAGTACTTC.

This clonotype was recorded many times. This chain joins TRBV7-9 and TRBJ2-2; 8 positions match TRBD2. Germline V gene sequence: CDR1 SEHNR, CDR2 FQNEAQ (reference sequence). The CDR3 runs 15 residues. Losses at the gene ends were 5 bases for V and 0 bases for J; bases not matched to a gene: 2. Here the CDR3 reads CASSRLASNTGELFF. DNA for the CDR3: TGTGCCAGCAGCCGACTAGCGTCGAACACCGGGGAGCTGTTTTTT. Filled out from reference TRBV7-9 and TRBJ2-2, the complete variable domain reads DTGVSQNPRHKITKRGQNVTFRCDPISEHNRLYWYRQTLGQGPEFLTYFQNEAQLEKSRLLSDRFSAERPKGSFSTLEIQRTEQGDSAMYLCASSRLASNTGELFFGEGSRLTVL.

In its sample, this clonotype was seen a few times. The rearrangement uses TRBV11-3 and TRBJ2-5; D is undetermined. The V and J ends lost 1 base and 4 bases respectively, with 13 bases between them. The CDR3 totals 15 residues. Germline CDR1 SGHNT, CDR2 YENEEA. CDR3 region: CASSLGTDHRETQYF. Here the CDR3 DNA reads TGTGCCAGCAGCTTAGGGACGGACCATCGAGAGACCCAGTACTTC.

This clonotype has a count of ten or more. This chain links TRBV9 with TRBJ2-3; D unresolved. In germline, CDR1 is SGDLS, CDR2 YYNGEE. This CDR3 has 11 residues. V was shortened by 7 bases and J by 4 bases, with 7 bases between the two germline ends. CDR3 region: CASGRSDTQYF. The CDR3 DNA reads TGTGCCAGCGGACGATCAGATACGCAGTATTTT.

CDR3: CASSPGQAETQYF. DNA for the CDR3: TGTGCCAGCAGCCCAGGGCAGGCGGAGACCCAGTACTTC. V gene TRBV5-4 combines with J gene TRBJ2-5; maybe TRBD1 (5 bases). The germline V gene encodes CDR1 SGHNT and CDR2 YYREEE (reference sequence). CDR3 length equals 13 residues. Deletions cut 4 bases from V and 5 bases from J, with 12 bases between.

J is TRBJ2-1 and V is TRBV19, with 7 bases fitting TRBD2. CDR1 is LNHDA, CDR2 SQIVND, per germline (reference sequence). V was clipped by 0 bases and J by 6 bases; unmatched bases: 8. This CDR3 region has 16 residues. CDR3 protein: CASSIDHQGGSNEQFF. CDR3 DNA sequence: TGTGCCAGTAGTATAGATCACCAGGGAGGGTCCAATGAGCAGTTCTTC.

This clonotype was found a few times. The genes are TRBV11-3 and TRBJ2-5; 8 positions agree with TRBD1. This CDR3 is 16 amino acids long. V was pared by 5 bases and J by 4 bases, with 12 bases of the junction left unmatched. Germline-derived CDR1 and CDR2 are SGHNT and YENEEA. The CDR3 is CASSPGGPRGLETQYF. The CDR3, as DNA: TGTGCCAGCAGCCCCGGAGGGCCCAGGGGGCTAGAGACCCAGTACTTC.

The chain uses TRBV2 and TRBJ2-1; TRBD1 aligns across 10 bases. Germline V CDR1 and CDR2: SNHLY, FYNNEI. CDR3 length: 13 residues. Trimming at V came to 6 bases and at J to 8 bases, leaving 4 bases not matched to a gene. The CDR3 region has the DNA TGTGCCAGCAGGAACGGGACAGGGGATGAGCAGTTCTTC. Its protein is CASRNGTGDEQFF. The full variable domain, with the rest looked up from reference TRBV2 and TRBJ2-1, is EPEVTQTPSHQVTQMGQEVILRCVPISNHLYFYWYRQILGQKVEFLVSFYNNEISEKSEIFDDQFSVERPDGSNFTLKIRSTKLEDSAMYFCASRNGTGDEQFFGPGTRLTVL.

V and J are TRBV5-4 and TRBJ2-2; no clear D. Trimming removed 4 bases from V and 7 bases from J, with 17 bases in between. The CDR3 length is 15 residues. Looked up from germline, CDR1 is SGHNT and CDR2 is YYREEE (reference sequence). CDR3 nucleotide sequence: TGTGCCAGCAGCCCGGGTCATCGCGTGGGCGGGGAGCTGTTTTTT. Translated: CASSPGHRVGGELFF.

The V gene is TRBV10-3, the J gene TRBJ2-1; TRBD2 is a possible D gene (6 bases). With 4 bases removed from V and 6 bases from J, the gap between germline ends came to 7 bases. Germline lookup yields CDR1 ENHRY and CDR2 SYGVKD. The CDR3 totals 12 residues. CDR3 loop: CAISGAGNEQFF. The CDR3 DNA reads TGTGCCATCAGTGGAGCGGGCAATGAGCAGTTCTTC.

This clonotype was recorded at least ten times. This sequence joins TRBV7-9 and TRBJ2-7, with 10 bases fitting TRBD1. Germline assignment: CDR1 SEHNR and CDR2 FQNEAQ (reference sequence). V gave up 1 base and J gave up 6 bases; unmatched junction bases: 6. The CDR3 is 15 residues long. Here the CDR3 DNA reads TGTGCCAGCAGCTTAGTGAAGGGACAGGGGTTCGAGCAGTACTTC. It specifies CASSLVKGQGFEQYF.

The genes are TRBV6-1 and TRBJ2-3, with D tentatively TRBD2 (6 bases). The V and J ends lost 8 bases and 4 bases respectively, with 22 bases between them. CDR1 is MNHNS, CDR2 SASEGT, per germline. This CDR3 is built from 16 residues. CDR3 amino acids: CASFPRGGPVPDTQYF. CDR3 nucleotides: TGTGCCAGCTTTCCGCGGGGAGGCCCCGTCCCAGATACGCAGTATTTT.

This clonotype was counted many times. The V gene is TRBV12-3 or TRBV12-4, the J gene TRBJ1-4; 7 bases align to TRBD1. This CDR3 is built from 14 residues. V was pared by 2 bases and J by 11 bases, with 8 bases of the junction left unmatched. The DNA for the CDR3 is TGTGCCAGCAGTTTATGGGGGGACAGTGGGAAACTGTTTTTT. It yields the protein CASSLWGDSGKLFF.